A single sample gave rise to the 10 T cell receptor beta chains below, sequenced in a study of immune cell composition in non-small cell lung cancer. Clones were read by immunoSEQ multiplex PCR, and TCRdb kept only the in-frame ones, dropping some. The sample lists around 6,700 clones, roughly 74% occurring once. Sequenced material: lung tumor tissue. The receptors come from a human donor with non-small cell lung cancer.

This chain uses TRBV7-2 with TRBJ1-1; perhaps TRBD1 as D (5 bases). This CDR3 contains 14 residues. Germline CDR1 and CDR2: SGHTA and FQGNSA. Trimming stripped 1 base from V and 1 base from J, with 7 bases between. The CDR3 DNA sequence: TGTGCCAGCAGCTTAGGTGACAGGAACACTGAAGCTTTCTTT. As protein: CASSLGDRNTEAFF.

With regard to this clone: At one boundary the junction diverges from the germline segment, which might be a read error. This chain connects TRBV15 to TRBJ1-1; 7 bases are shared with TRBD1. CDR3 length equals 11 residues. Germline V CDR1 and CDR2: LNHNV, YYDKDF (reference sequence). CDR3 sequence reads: CATSKDRAALF. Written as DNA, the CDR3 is TGTGCCACCAGCAAAGACAGGGCGGCACTCTTT.

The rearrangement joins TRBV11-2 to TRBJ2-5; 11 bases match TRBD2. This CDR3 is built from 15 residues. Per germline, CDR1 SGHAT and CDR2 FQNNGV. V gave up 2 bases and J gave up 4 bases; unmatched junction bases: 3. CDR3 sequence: CASSLTSGSVETQYF. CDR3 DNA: TGTGCCAGCAGCTTAACTAGCGGGAGTGTAGAGACCCAGTACTTC.

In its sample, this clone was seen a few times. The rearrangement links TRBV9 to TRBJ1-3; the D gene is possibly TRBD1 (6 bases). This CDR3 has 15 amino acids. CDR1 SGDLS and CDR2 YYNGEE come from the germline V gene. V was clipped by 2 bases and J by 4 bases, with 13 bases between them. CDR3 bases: TGTGCCAGCAGCGTCGGCGGGGGCTCAGGAAACACCATATATTTT. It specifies CASSVGGGSGNTIYF.

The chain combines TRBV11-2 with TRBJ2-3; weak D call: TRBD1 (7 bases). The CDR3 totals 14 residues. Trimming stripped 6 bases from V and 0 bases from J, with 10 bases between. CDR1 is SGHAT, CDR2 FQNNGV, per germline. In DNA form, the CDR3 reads TGTGCCAGCAGACAGGGGACTAGCACAGATACGCAGTATTTT. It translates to CASRQGTSTDTQYF.

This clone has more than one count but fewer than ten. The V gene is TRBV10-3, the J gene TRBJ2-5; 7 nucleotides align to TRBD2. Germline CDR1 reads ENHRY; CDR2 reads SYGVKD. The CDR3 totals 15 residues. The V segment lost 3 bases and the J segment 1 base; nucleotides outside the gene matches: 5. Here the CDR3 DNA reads TGTGCCATCAGTGATATCGCTAGCGGCCAAGAGACCCAGTACTTC. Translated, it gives CAISDIASGQETQYF.

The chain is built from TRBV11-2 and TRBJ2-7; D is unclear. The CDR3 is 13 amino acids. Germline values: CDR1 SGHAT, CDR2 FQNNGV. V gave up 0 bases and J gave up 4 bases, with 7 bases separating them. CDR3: CASSLDELYEQYF. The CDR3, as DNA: TGTGCCAGCAGCTTAGACGAGCTATACGAGCAGTACTTC.

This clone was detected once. CDR3 DNA sequence: TGTGCCACCTTAAAAAGGACAGCATCCGGGGCCAACGTCCTGACTTTC. Protein sequence: CATLKRTASGANVLTF. The rearrangement uses TRBV10-3 and TRBJ2-6; weak D call: TRBD1 (6 bases). Germline CDR1 reads ENHRY; CDR2 reads SYGVKD. CDR3 length: 16 residues. V was trimmed by 10 bases and J by 4 bases, leaving 20 bases between them.

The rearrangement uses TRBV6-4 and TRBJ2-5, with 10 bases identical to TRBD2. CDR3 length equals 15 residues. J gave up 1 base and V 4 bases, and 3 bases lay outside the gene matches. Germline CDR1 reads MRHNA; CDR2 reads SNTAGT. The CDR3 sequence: CASSGTSGPQETQYF. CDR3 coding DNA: TGTGCCAGCAGTGGGACTAGCGGCCCCCAAGAGACCCAGTACTTC.

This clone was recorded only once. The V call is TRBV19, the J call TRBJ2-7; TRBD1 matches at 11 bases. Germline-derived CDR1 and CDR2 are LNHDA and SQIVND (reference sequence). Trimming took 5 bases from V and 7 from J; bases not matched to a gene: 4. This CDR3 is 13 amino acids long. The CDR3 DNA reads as TGTGCCAGTAGTTTTGGGACAGGGGGAGAGCAGTACTTC. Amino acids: CASSFGTGGEQYF.